The 15 T cell receptor beta chains presented below share a single source sample, sequenced in a study of blood T cell repertoires in COVID-19. The assay was immunoSEQ multiplex PCR, and TCRdb's table has in-frame clones only and misses some. The sample yields some 200,000 clones, more than 75% seen once. Material for sequencing was PBMCs or T cells enriched from blood (not recorded which). The receptors were gathered from a woman aged 40 to 50 with acute COVID-19.

The chain employs TRBV4-1 and TRBJ1-2; weak D call: TRBD1 (5 bases). CDR1 and CDR2 from the germline V gene are MGHRA and YSYEKL. V was clipped by 0 bases and J by 5 bases, with 13 bases between them. CDR3 size: 15 residues. The CDR3, as DNA: TGCGCCAGCAGCCAAGATCAGTCAGGGCTGTATGGCTACACCTTC. It codes for CASSQDQSGLYGYTF.

The rearrangement links TRBV28 to TRBJ1-1, with 9 bases lining up with TRBD1. This CDR3 contains 16 residues. The germline V gene encodes CDR1 MDHEN and CDR2 SYDVKM. Germline trimming cut 4 bases from V and 0 bases from J; bases unmatched to any gene: 6. CDR3 amino acids: CASSSHGQGLNTEAFF. The CDR3 nucleotides are TGTGCCAGCAGTTCACATGGACAGGGGCTGAACACTGAAGCTTTCTTT.

The chain is built from TRBV6-1 and TRBJ1-5, with 9 bases lining up with TRBD1. The V gene's germline CDR1 is MNHNS and CDR2 SASEGT. V was pared by 2 bases and J by 4 bases, with 9 bases of the junction left unmatched. The CDR3 totals 17 residues. CDR3 sequence: CASSEPGQGNRNQPQHF. CDR3 nucleotides: TGTGCCAGCAGTGAACCGGGACAGGGAAACAGGAATCAGCCCCAGCATTTT.

This clone showed up just once. The chain is built from TRBV7-2 and TRBJ1-1; 8 bases are shared with TRBD1. CDR3 length: 14 residues. The germline V gene has CDR1 SGHTA and CDR2 FQGNSA. Trimming took 4 bases from V and 4 from J; bases not matched to a gene: 5. In DNA form, the CDR3 reads TGTGCCAGCAGCTCTCAGGGGGCGCGCACTGAAGCTTTCTTT. Translation gives CASSSQGARTEAFF.

The chain joins TRBV7-9 to TRBJ2-5; 7 bases align to TRBD1. V dropped 5 bases and J dropped 4; count of bases not matched to a gene: 10. This CDR3 comprises 15 residues. Germline CDR1 reads SEHNR; CDR2 reads FQNEAQ (reference sequence). The chain's CDR3 is CASSDPDRVGETQYF. The CDR3 coding sequence is TGTGCCAGCAGCGATCCTGACAGGGTGGGAGAGACCCAGTACTTC.

The J gene is TRBJ2-7, the V gene TRBV5-6, with D possibly matching TRBD2 (7 bases). This CDR3 is 19 amino acids long. From germline, CDR1 is SGHDT and CDR2 YYEEEE. The V end was cut by 3 bases, the J end by 7 bases, with 32 bases between. The chain's CDR3 is CASSWAKGGRGLVVGEQYF. The DNA of the CDR3 is TGTGCCAGCAGCTGGGCCAAGGGGGGGCGAGGGTTGGTTGTCGGAGAGCAGTACTTC.

V and J are TRBV27 and TRBJ2-2; TRBD2 agrees at 8 bases. This CDR3 region has 18 residues. Germline CDR1 MNHEY, CDR2 SMNVEV (reference sequence). V shed 3 bases and J 9 bases; nucleotides not matched to a gene: 18. DNA for the CDR3: TGTGCCAGCAGTTTCAACCCCGTGGCGGGAGGTCCGGTTAGGGAGCTGTTTTTT. The encoded protein is CASSFNPVAGGPVRELFF.

The CDR3 DNA follows: TGTGCCAGTGGGACAGCCGATTTAATTGGCTACACCTTC. Its protein is CASGTADLIGYTF. The V and J genes are TRBV19 and TRBJ1-2; 7 nucleotides match TRBD1. The V and J ends lost 8 bases and 7 bases, in that order; junction bases with no gene match: 10. There are 13 residues in the CDR3. Germline loops: CDR1 LNHDA, CDR2 SQIVND (reference sequence).

Concerning this clone itself: Distinct nucleotide sequences in the sample also encode this CDR3. This sequence joins TRBV18 and TRBJ2-5; tentatively, D is TRBD2 (6 bases). Per the germline V gene, CDR1 is KGHSH and CDR2 is LQKENI. Trimming removed 0 bases at V and 5 bases at J, with 10 bases between. The CDR3 has 14 residues. The CDR3 here is CASSPPSGGETQYF. CDR3 in DNA: TGTGCCAGCTCACCACCGTCCGGAGGGGAGACCCAGTACTTC.

The chain carries TRBV28 and TRBJ1-1; D might be TRBD1 (6 bases). There are 15 residues in the CDR3. Germline V gives CDR1 MDHEN, CDR2 SYDVKM. Trimming took 3 bases from V and 3 from J, leaving 14 bases between them. CDR3 coding DNA: TGTGCCAGCAGTTTGTTATCGCAGGGGTACACTGAAGCTTTCTTT. The encoded protein is CASSLLSQGYTEAFF. The complete variable domain, with remaining parts taken from reference TRBV28 and TRBJ1-1, reads DVKVTQSSRYLVKRTGEKVFLECVQDMDHENMFWYRQDPGLGLRLIYFSYDVKMKEKGDIPEGYSVSREKKERFSLILESASTNQTSMYLCASSLLSQGYTEAFFGQGTRLTVV.

V gene TRBV3-1 (or the pseudogene TRBV3-2) combines with J gene TRBJ2-5; D remains ambiguous. V lost 2 bases and J lost 1, with 5 bases in between. Germline-derived CDR1 and CDR2 are LGHDT and YNNKEL (reference sequence). The CDR3 covers 13 residues. The CDR3 bases are TGTGCCAGCAGCCAAATCCTCCAAGAGACCCAGTACTTC. Amino acid sequence: CASSQILQETQYF.

As to this clone: A much larger clone lies a single base off, so this may be a read error. The chain's CDR3 is CASSGRDRNYGYTF. CDR3 nucleotide sequence: TGCGCCAGCAGCGGGCGGGACAGGAACTATGGCTACACCTTC. V gene TRBV5-1 combines with J gene TRBJ1-2; 8 positions agree with TRBD1. V was clipped by 4 bases and J by 2 bases; unmatched bases: 4. Germline CDR1 is SGHRS and CDR2 is YFSETQ. This CDR3 is built from 14 residues.

This clone was found a few times. The chain joins TRBV7-8 to TRBJ1-5; D ambiguous. Trimming pared 1 base from V and 1 base from J, leaving 5 bases between. Germline CDR1 SGHVS, CDR2 FQNEAQ. The CDR3 contains 14 residues. The CDR3 loop is CASSLGQSNQPQHF. The CDR3 coding sequence is TGTGCCAGCAGCTTAGGGCAGAGCAATCAGCCCCAGCATTTT.

The chain recombines TRBV5-1 with TRBJ2-3; D remains ambiguous. Trimming removed 3 bases at V and 0 bases at J, with 8 bases between. Germline lookup yields CDR1 SGHRS and CDR2 YFSETQ. The CDR3 extends over 14 amino acids. This CDR3 reads CASSWADSTDTQYF. CDR3 coding DNA: TGCGCCAGCAGCTGGGCAGATAGCACAGATACGCAGTATTTT.

CDR3 bases: TGTGCCAGCAGAAGATGGACAAACACCGGGGAGCTGTTTTTT. Residues: CASRRWTNTGELFF. The rearrangement joins TRBV2 to TRBJ2-2, with D perhaps matching TRBD1 (5 bases). V lost 6 bases and J lost 2, with 10 bases in between. Germline values: CDR1 SNHLY, CDR2 FYNNEI. This CDR3 has 14 residues.